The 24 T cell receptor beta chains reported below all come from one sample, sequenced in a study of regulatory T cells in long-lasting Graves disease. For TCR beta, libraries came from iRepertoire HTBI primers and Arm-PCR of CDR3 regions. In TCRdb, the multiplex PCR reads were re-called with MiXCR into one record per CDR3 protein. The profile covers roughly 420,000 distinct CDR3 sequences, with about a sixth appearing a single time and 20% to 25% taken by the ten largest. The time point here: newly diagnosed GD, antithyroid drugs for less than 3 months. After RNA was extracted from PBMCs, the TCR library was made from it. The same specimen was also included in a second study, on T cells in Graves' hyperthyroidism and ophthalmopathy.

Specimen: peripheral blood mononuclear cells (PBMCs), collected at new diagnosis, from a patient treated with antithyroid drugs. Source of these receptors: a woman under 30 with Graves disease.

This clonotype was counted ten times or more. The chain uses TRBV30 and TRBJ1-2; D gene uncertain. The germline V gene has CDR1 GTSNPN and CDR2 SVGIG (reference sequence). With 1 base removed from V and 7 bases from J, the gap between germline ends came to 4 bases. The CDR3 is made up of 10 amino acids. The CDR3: CAWSGTGYTF. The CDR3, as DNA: TGTGCCTGGAGTGGCACTGGCTACACCTTC.

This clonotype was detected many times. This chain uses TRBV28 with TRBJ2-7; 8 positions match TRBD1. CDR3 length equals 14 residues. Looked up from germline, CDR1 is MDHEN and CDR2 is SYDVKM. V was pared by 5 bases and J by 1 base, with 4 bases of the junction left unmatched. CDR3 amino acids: CASSPGQASYEQYF. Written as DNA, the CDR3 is TGTGCCAGCAGTCCGGGACAGGCTTCCTACGAGCAGTACTTC.

The CDR3, as DNA: TGTGCCAGCAGCTACGGGACAGGCACTAACTATGGCTACACCTTC. This encodes CASSYGTGTNYGYTF. J is TRBJ1-2 and V is TRBV7-9; 8 bases match TRBD1. The CDR3 runs to 15 residues. V trimming: 4 bases; J trimming: 0 bases; junction bases outside the gene matches: 4. CDR1 and CDR2 from the germline V gene are SEHNR and FQNEAQ (reference sequence).

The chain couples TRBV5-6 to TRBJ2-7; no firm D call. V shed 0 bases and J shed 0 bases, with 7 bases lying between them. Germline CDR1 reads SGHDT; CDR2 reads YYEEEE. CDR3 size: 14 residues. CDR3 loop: CASSLVISSYEQYF. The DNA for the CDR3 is TGTGCCAGCAGCTTGGTTATCAGCTCCTACGAGCAGTACTTC.

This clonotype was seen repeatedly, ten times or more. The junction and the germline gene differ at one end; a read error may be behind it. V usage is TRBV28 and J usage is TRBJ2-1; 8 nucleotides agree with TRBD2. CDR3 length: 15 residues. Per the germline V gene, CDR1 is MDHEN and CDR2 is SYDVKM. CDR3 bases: TGCGCCAGCAGAACCGGGGGGGCCGTCTACAATGAGCAGTTCTTC. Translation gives CASRTGGAVYNEQFF.

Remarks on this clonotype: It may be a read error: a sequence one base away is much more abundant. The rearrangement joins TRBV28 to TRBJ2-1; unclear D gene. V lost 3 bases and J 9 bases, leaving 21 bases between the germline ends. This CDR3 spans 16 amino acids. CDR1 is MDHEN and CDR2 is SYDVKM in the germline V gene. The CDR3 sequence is CASSFYVSPDLSEQFF. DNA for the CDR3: TGTGCCAGCAGTTTTTATGTCTCTCCCGATTTGAGTGAGCAGTTCTTC.

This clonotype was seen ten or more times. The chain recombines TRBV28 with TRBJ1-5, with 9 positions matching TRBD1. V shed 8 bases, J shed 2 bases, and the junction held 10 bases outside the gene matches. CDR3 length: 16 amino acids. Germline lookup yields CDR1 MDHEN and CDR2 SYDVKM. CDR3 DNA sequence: TGTGCCAGCGAACAGGGGGCTTTTGTTGGCAATCAGCCCCAGCATTTT. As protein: CASEQGAFVGNQPQHF.

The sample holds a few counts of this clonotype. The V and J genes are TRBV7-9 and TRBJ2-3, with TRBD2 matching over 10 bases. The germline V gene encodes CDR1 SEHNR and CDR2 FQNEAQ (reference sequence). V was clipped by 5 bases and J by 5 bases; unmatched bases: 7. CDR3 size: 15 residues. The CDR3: CASSRGGTSVDTQYF. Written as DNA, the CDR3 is TGTGCCAGCAGCCGAGGGGGGACTAGCGTAGATACGCAGTATTTT.

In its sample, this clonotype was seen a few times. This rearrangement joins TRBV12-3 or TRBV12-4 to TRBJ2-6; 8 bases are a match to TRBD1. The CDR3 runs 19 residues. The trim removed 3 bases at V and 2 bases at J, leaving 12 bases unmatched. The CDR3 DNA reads TGTGCCAGCAGTTTGTCAGGGGGCAGGGGGCTTGCTGGGGCCAACGTCCTGACTTTC. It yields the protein CASSLSGGRGLAGANVLTF.

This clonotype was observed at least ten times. CDR3: CASSPVLANYGYTF. The CDR3 nucleotides are TGTGCCAGCAGCCCGGTTCTAGCTAACTATGGCTACACCTTC. The V gene is TRBV28, the J gene TRBJ1-2, with D hard to call. Germline-derived CDR1 and CDR2 are MDHEN and SYDVKM. The CDR3 length is 14 residues. Trimming stripped 6 bases from V and 0 bases from J, with 11 bases between.

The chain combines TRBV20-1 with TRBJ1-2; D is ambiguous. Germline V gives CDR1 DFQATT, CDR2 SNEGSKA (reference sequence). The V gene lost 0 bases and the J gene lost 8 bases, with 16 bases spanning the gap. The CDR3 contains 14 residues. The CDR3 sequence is CSARDPRNPFGYTF. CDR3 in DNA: TGCAGTGCTAGAGATCCCAGGAACCCTTTCGGCTACACCTTC.

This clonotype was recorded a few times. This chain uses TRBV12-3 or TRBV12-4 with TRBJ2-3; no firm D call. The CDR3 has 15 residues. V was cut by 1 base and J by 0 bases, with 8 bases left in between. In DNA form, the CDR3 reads TGTGCCAGCAGTTTAGGGCTTTCTAGCACAGATACGCAGTATTTT. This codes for CASSLGLSSTDTQYF.

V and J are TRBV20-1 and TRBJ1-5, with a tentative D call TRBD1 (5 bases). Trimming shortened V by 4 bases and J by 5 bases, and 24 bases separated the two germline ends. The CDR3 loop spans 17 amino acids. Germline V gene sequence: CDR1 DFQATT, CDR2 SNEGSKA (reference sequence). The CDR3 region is CSATPSISGTVYQPQHF. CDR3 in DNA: TGCAGTGCTACGCCCTCAATATCCGGGACTGTCTATCAGCCCCAGCATTTT.

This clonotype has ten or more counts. CDR3 DNA: TGTGCCAGCAGCTTAAAAGCGGGAGGGCCGAATGAGCAGTTCTTC. Its translation is CASSLKAGGPNEQFF. This chain uses TRBV7-2 with TRBJ2-1; 10 bases are shared with TRBD2. This CDR3 spans 15 amino acids. Germline CDR1 reads SGHTA; CDR2 reads FQGNSA. The ends lost 2 bases at V and 7 bases at J; junction bases unmatched: 5.

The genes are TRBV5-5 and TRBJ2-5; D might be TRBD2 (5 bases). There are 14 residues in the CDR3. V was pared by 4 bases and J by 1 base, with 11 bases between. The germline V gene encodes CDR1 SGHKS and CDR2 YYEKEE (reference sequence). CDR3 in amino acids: CASSHLTIQETQYF. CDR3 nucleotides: TGTGCCAGCAGCCATTTGACTATCCAAGAGACCCAGTACTTC. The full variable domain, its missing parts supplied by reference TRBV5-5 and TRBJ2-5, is DAGVTQSPTHLIKTRGQQVTLRCSPISGHKSVSWYQQVLGQGPQFIFQYYEKEERGRGNFPDRFSARQFPNYSSELNVNALLLGDSALYLCASSHLTIQETQYFGPGTRLLVL.

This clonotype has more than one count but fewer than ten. The CDR3 region is CSVSLAGVNTGELFF. DNA for the CDR3: TGCAGCGTTTCCCTAGCGGGGGTGAACACCGGGGAGCTGTTTTTT. The V call is TRBV29-1, the J call TRBJ2-2; the match to TRBD2 covers 10 bases. CDR1 is SQVTM, CDR2 ANQGSEA, per germline. CDR3 length equals 15 residues. The junction had 4 bases not matched to a gene; V was cut back by 5 bases and J by 1 base.

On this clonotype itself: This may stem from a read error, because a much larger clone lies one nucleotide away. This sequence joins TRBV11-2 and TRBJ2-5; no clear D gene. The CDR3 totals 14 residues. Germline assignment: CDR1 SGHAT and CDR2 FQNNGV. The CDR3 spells CASSFSAAEEAQYF. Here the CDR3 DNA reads TGTGCCAGCAGCTTTTCGGCAGCCGAAGAGGCCCAGTACTTC.

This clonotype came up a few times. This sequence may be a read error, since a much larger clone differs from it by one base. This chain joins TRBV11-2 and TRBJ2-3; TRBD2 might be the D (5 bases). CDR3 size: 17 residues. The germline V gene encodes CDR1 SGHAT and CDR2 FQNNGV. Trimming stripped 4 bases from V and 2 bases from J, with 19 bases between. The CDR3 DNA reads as TGTGCCAGCAGCTCCCTAGAGGGCAGGTGCTCCACAGATACGCAGTATTTT. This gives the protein CASSSLEGRCSTDTQYF.

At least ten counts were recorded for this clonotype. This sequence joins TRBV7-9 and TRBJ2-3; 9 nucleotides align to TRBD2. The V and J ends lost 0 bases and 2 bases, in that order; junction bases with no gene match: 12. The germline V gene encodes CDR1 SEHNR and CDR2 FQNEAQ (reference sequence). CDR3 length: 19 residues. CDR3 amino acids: CASSLAPASGTRLTDTQYF. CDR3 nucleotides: TGTGCCAGCAGCTTAGCCCCCGCTAGCGGGACACGACTCACAGATACGCAGTATTTT.

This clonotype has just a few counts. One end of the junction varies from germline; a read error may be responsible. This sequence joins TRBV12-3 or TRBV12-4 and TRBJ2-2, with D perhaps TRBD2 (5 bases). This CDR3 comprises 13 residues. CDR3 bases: TGTGCCAGCAGCCTACTGGTATCCGGGGAGCTGTCTTTT. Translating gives CASSLLVSGELSF.

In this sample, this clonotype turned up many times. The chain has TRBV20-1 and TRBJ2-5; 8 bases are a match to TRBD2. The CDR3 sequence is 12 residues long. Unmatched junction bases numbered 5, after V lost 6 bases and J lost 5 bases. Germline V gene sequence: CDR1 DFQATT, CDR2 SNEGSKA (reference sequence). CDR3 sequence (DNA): TGCAGTGCGCACGGGGGGGGCGAGACCCAGTACTTC. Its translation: CSAHGGGETQYF.

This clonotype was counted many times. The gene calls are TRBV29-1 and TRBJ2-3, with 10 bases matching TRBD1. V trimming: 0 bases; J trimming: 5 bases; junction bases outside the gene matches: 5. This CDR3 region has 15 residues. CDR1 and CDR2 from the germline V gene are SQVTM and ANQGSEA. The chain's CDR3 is CSVEDLDRGRDTQYF. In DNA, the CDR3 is TGCAGCGTTGAAGATCTCGACAGGGGGCGAGATACGCAGTATTTT.

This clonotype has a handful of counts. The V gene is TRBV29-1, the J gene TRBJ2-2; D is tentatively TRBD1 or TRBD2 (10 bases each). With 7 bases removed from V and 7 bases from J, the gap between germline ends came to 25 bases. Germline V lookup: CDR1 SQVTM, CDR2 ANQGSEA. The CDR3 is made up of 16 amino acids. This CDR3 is CSAGTGALAGVGELFF. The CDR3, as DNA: TGCAGCGCTGGGACAGGGGCGCTAGCGGGGGTCGGGGAGCTGTTTTTT.

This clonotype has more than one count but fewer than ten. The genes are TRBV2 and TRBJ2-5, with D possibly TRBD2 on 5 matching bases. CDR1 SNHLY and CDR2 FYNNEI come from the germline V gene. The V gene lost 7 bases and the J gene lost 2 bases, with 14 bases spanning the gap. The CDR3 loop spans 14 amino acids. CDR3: CASNYEGEQETQYF. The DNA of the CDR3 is TGTGCCAGCAATTATGAGGGAGAGCAAGAGACCCAGTACTTC.